These 10 T cell receptor beta chains were sequenced from one sample in a study of beta chain features in type 1 diabetes. What was sequenced were expressed TCRB transcripts, since all of the isolated RNA had been reverse transcribed. The data were produced by immunoSEQ multiplex PCR, yet TCRdb's version contains in-frame clones alone and is incomplete. The repertoire consists of more than 300,000 clones, with 7% to 9% occurring once and the leading ten covering less than 0.45%. Sequencing was done on a sample of central memory CD4+ T cells from blood. These receptors all stem from a woman younger than 35 in good health.

This clone was found a few times. The V and J genes are TRBV7-2 and TRBJ2-3, with 7 bases identical to TRBD1. V lost 4 bases to trimming and J lost 11 bases; unmatched junction nucleotides: 15. Germline V gene sequence: CDR1 SGHTA, CDR2 FQGNSA. The CDR3 length is 15 residues. The CDR3 is CASSYRGAGRGGQYF. The CDR3 DNA reads as TGTGCCAGCAGCTACAGGGGTGCAGGCCGTGGGGGGCAGTATTTT.

The chain combines TRBV7-6 with TRBJ2-5, with TRBD2 identical over 8 bases. Per germline, CDR1 SGHVS and CDR2 FNYEAQ. V shed 0 bases and J 0 bases; nucleotides not matched to a gene: 0. This CDR3 spans 15 amino acids. The CDR3 here is CASSLASGNQETQYF. DNA for the CDR3: TGTGCCAGCAGCTTAGCTAGCGGGAACCAAGAGACCCAGTACTTC.

The chain recombines TRBV6-5 with TRBJ2-7; D is possibly TRBD2 (5 bases). This CDR3 contains 13 residues. The germline CDR1 and CDR2 sequences are MNHEY and SVGAGI. V was trimmed by 7 bases and J by 3 bases, leaving 13 bases between them. This CDR3 is CASKDSVVYEQYF. The CDR3 region has the DNA TGTGCCAGCAAGGACTCAGTTGTCTACGAGCAGTACTTC.

This clone was seen only a few times. The chain has TRBV6-6 and TRBJ1-5; D is uncertain. Per germline, CDR1 MNHNY and CDR2 SVGAGI (reference sequence). Trimming left V 5 bases short and J 5 bases short, with 10 bases between. The CDR3 is 13 residues long. The CDR3 loop is CASSRVRDQPQHF. The DNA for the CDR3 is TGTGCCAGCAGTCGAGTACGGGATCAGCCCCAGCATTTT.

The chain employs TRBV14 and TRBJ1-6; D ambiguous. Germline assignment: CDR1 SGHDN and CDR2 FVKESK. The CDR3 extends over 15 amino acids. The ends were cut back, 5 bases at V and 6 bases at J, with 14 bases in the middle. The CDR3 is CASSLRPELNSPLHF. The CDR3 DNA reads as TGTGCCAGCAGCTTACGACCAGAGCTTAATTCACCCCTCCACTTT.

The rearrangement links TRBV4-3 to TRBJ2-2, with 16 bases fitting TRBD2. Trimming removed 0 bases from V and 3 bases from J; junction bases left unmatched: 7. CDR1 and CDR2 (germline): LGHNA, YSLEER. The CDR3 spans 20 residues. In DNA, the CDR3 is TGCGCCAGCAGCCAAGAATTCGGGACTAGCGGGAGGGCCGACACCGGGGAGCTGTTTTTT. This sequence encodes CASSQEFGTSGRADTGELFF.

This chain uses TRBV4-2 with TRBJ2-5, with 9 positions matching TRBD1. Germline CDR1 LGHNA, CDR2 YNFKEQ. There are 15 residues in the CDR3. J gave up 1 base and V 1 base, and 1 base lay outside the gene matches. The chain's CDR3 is CASSQGTGAQETQYF. Here the CDR3 DNA reads TGTGCCAGCAGCCAAGGGACAGGGGCCCAAGAGACCCAGTACTTC.

This rearrangement joins TRBV6-5 to TRBJ2-5, with D possibly TRBD2 on 5 matching bases. The CDR3 totals 14 residues. CDR1 MNHEY and CDR2 SVGAGI come from the germline V gene. V gave up 7 bases and J gave up 5 bases, with 17 bases separating them. The CDR3 reads CASTDSVLGETQYF. The CDR3 nucleotides are TGTGCCAGCACGGACTCCGTCTTGGGGGAGACCCAGTACTTC.

V gene TRBV7-9 combines with J gene TRBJ2-7, with a possible D match to TRBD1 (7 bases). The length of the CDR3 is 19 residues. V was clipped by 5 bases and J by 2 bases, with 28 bases between them. Germline V CDR1 and CDR2: SEHNR, FQNEAQ (reference sequence). CDR3 bases: TGTGCCAGCAGCCAACCAGCCAGTTCGATGGAGGGGGCTGCCTACGAGCAGTACTTC. This sequence encodes CASSQPASSMEGAAYEQYF. The full variable domain, completed using reference TRBV7-9 and TRBJ2-7, is DTGVSQNPRHKITKRGQNVTFRCDPISEHNRLYWYRQTLGQGPEFLTYFQNEAQLEKSRLLSDRFSAERPKGSFSTLEIQRTEQGDSAMYLCASSQPASSMEGAAYEQYFGPGTRLTVT.

This sequence joins TRBV19 and TRBJ1-4; D is possibly TRBD1 (6 bases). Looked up from germline, CDR1 is LNHDA and CDR2 is SQIVND (reference sequence). CDR3 length equals 13 residues. Deletions cut 6 bases from V and 6 bases from J, with 11 bases between. In nucleotides, the CDR3 is TGTGCCAGTAGCTATAACAGGGATGAAAAACTGTTTTTT. Translation gives CASSYNRDEKLFF.